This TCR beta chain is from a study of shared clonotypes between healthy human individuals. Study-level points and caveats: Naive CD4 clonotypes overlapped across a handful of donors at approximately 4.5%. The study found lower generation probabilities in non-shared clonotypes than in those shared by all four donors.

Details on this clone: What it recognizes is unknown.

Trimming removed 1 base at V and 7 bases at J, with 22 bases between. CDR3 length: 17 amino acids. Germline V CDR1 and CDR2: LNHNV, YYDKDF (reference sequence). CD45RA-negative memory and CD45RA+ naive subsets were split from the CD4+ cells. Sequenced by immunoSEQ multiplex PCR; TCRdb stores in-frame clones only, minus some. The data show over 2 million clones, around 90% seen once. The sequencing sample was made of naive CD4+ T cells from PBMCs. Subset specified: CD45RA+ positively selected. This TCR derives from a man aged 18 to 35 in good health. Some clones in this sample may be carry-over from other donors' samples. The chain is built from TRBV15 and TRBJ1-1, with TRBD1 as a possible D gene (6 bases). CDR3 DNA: TGTGCCACCAGCAGAGGACGGAGACATCGGGGGGCTGGTGAAGCTTTCTTT. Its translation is CATSRGRRHRGAGEAFF.